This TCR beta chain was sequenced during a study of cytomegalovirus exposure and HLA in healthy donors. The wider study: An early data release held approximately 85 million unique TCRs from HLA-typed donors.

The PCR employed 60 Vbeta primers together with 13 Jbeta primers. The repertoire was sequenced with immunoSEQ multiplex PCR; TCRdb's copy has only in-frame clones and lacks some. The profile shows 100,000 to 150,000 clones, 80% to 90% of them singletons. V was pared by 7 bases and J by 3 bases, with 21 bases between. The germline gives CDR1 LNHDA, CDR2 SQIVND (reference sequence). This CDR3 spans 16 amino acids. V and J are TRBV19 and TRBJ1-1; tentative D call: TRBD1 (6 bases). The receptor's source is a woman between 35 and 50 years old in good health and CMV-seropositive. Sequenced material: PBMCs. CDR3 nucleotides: TGTGCCAGTACCTATCAAATCACAGGGCTGGACACTGAAGCTTTCTTT. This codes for CASTYQITGLDTEAFF.